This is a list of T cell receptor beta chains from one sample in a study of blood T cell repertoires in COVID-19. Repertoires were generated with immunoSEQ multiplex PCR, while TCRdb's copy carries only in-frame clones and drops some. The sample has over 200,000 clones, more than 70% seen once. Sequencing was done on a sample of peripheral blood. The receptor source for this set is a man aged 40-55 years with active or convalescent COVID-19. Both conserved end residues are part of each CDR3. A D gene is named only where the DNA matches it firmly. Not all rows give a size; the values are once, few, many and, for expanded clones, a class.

CASSPGTSAYNEQFF	TGCGCCAGCAGTCCCGGGACTAGCGCGTACAATGAGCAGTTCTTC	15	TRBV10-1	TRBJ2-1	TRBD2	NA
CASSLDWGGGREQYF	TGTGCCAGCAGCTTAGATTGGGGAGGGGGGCGAGAGCAGTACTTC	15	TRBV7-2	TRBJ2-7	NA	few
CASSLIRGNNEQFF	TGTGCCAGCAGCTTGATACGGGGGAATAATGAGCAGTTCTTC	14	TRBV13	TRBJ2-1	NA	once
CASSRGQYTEAFF	TGTGCCAGCAGTCGTGGACAGTACACTGAAGCTTTCTTT	13	TRBV12-3/TRBV12-4	TRBJ1-1	NA	NA
CASSFGDFGNSPLHF	TGTGCCAGCAGCTTTGGGGACTTTGGGAATTCACCCCTCCACTTT	15	TRBV5-6	TRBJ1-6	NA	NA
CSASGRDRGLGNYGYTF	TGCAGTGCCAGTGGGCGGGACAGGGGACTAGGGAACTATGGCTACACCTTC	17	TRBV20-1	TRBJ1-2	TRBD1	NA
CASSDTGRPGETQYF	TGTGCCAGCAGTGACACAGGGCGCCCGGGAGAGACCCAGTACTTC	15	TRBV6-1	TRBJ2-5	NA	NA
CASSLAQGQRETQYF	TGTGCCAGCAGCTTAGCGCAGGGACAGAGAGAGACCCAGTACTTC	15	TRBV7-8	TRBJ2-5	TRBD1	few
CASSPRTGGNTEAFF	TGTGCCAGCAGCCCGCGGACAGGGGGAAACACTGAAGCTTTCTTT	15	TRBV6-6	TRBJ1-1	TRBD1	NA
CASSPKTGTVSSYNSPLHF	TGTGCCAGCTCACCCAAGACCGGGACAGTCAGCTCCTATAATTCACCCCTCCACTTT	19	TRBV18	TRBJ1-6	TRBD1	NA
CASSLTGAYEQYF	TGTGCCAGCAGCTTGACAGGGGCCTACGAGCAGTACTTC	13	TRBV4-2	TRBJ2-7	TRBD1	NA
CASSQGVAGEGEKLFF	TGCGCCAGCAGCCAAGGGGTGGCCGGGGAGGGTGAAAAACTGTTTTTT	16	TRBV4-3	TRBJ1-4	NA	NA
CASSQKQGNSYGYTF	TGTGCCAGCAGCCAAAAACAGGGTAATTCCTATGGCTACACCTTC	15	TRBV3-1/TRBV3-2	TRBJ1-2	NA	NA
CATSDSGLAEAFF	TGTGCCACCAGTGATTCGGGGTTAGCTGAAGCTTTCTTT	13	TRBV24-1	TRBJ1-1	NA	few
CASSQDLPTEAFF	TGTGCCAGCAGCCAAGATCTCCCTACTGAAGCTTTCTTT	13	TRBV4-2	TRBJ1-1	NA	NA
CSASGGGSYEQYF	TGCAGTGCTAGTGGGGGGGGCTCCTACGAGCAGTACTTC	13	TRBV20-1	TRBJ2-7	TRBD2	NA
CASSLREPSEDTQYF	TGCGCCAGCAGTCTACGGGAGCCTTCTGAAGATACGCAGTATTTT	15	TRBV5-1	TRBJ2-3	NA	NA
CASSYPWGQGADGYTF	TGTGCCAGCAGTTACCCGTGGGGACAGGGGGCGGATGGCTACACCTTC	16	TRBV6-6	TRBJ1-2	TRBD1	NA
CASSFSGTGETYEQYF	TGCGCCAGCAGCTTCTCCGGGACAGGAGAGACTTACGAGCAGTACTTC	16	TRBV4-3	TRBJ2-7	TRBD1	NA
CASSSRTGGSYNEQFF	TGTGCCAGCAGCTCCCGGACAGGGGGATCCTACAATGAGCAGTTCTTC	16	TRBV11-2	TRBJ2-1	TRBD1	NA